The sequence of this T cell receptor (beta chain) was determined in a study of T cells in Graves' hyperthyroidism and ophthalmopathy. Regarding this clonotype: Its antigen is not known.

The source material, RNA transcripts, was used to amplify TCR beta CDR3 regions. Primed by the HTBI set, a first-round RT-PCR was run on the TCR CDR3. TCRdb recomputed calls from the multiplex PCR reads with MiXCR, one row per CDR3 protein. The table records 700,000 or so distinct CDR3 sequences, about a sixth of them present only once. General study findings and limits: From stable hyperthyroidism, ophthalmopathy was separated by a 13 V-J model. The model forecast ophthalmopathy, anticipating it by a median roughly 6 months before onset. Blood samples included most of the expanded thyroid clonotypes exceeding 0.001.

Clinical symptoms, serum thyroxine, TRAb, thyroid ultrasound and orbital computed tomography informed diagnoses. Germline V gene data show CDR1 as LNHNV and CDR2 as YYDKDF (reference sequence). The CDR3 loop spans 16 amino acids. V was pared by 4 bases and J by 0 bases, with 8 bases of the junction left unmatched. The receptor was isolated from a man in his late teens or twenties with Graves' hyperthyroidism. The chain carries TRBV15 and TRBJ2-5; the match to TRBD1 covers 7 bases. The source material was blood. This CDR3 reads CATSKRDRPYQETQYF. CDR3 nucleotide sequence: TGTGCCACCAGCAAAAGGGACAGACCGTACCAAGAGACCCAGTACTTC.